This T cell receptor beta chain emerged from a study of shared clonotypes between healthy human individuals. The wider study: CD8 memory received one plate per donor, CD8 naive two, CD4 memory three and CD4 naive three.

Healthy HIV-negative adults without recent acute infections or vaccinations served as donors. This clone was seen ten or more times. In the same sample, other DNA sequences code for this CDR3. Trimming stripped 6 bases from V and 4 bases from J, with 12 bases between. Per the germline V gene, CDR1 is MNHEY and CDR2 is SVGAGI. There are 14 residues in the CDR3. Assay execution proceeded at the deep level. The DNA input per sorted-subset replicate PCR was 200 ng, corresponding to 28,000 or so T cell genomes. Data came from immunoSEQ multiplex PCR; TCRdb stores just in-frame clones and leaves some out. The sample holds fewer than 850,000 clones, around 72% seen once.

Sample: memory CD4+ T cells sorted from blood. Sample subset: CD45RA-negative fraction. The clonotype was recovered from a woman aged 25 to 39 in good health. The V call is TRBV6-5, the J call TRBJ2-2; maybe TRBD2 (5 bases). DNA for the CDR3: TGTGCCAGCAGCTCCGGGATTCTCACCGGGGAGCTGTTTTTT. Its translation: CASSSGILTGELFF.